This T cell receptor beta chain is from a study of cytomegalovirus exposure and HLA in healthy donors (dated by TCRdb to 2017 to 2019). About the investigation overall: An earlier analysis of approximately 590 of the donors reported 276 Gb of sequence data and 120 million or so unique TCR beta sequences from about 180 million T cells. In the later analysis, no new phenotypic data were used to find candidate immune exposures; instead, reliance was placed on TCR beta sequences and their occurrence across donors. A separate validation cohort of roughly 130 different subjects was used in addition to the approximately 670-subject first cohort. A later analysis re-examined previously published TCR beta repertoires from more than 550 donors and added high-resolution HLA genotyping to investigate patterns of TCR occurrence. Typing coverage differed by locus: A, B, C, DRB1 and DQB1 were typed in about 629-630 donors, DQA1 in about 500, DPA1 in 600 to 610, and DPB1 in 472. Among over 350 genotyped donors of the cohort, an average of around 240,000 unique TCR beta nucleotide sequences were sequenced per donor, roughly 20% of them non-productive. All discovery cohort repertoires had been generated using a single sequencing platform. The study aimed to test whether cataloging public T cell receptors could reveal signatures of past pathogen exposure. Donor age, sex, ethnicity and CMV serostatus were compiled alongside the repertoire data. Roughly 300 gigabases of sequencing data and around 80 million unique TCR sequences made up an early release that covered over 550 HLA-typed donors. HLA typing covered class I and class II loci at four-digit resolution. The study used immunosequencing to profile the T cell repertoires of several hundred subjects and linked those repertoires to cytomegalovirus serostatus. In an earlier analysis of 587 of the donors, high-throughput TCR beta sequencing was used to judge whether each TCR beta V gene segment behaved as functional or pseudogenic. To predict cytomegalovirus infection status, the study combined high-throughput TCR immunosequencing, statistical association of individual TCRs with disease status, and machine learning. Because of strong linkage in the cohort, five DR-DQ haplotypes were treated as single units for association and clustering. A later genetic analysis used genome-wide SNP genotypes for about 65% of the 666 donors, treating that subset as a discovery cohort. Of the roughly 400 genotyped donors, approximately 83% fell in the genetic ancestry cluster associated with self-reported Caucasian donors.

As concerns this clone: The specificity of this receptor is unknown. No base quality values were provided; no much bigger clone lies one nucleotide off.

Beyond this particular receptor, the publication reports: The classifier was reported to diagnose cytomegalovirus status with high specificity and sensitivity in both the original cohort and the validation cohort. In a later analysis, HLA-associated TCR beta chains showed more clonal expansion and lower generation probabilities than non-associated chains that were equally common. Several of the top co-occurrence clusters appeared to be linked to parvovirus B19, influenza, CMV and Epstein-Barr virus, according to a later analysis. Correlated functional status among segregating V segments might be attributable to linkage disequilibrium, but an unknown experimental factor could not be ruled out. In vitro tests confirmed that a few of the cytomegalovirus-associated TCR beta chains recognize cytomegalovirus antigens. A later analysis found that most CMV-associated TCR beta chains appeared HLA-restricted, with HLA associations seemingly driven largely by CMV exposure. Because counts were too low, roughly 17 rarely observed V segments, including chromosome 9 orphons, were left out of the earlier analysis of about 620 of the donors. A further reported finding was that TCR beta sequences accurately predicted the HLA-A and HLA-B alleles for most subjects in the first cohort. According to the authors, the approach could potentially be generalized to other disease states and immunological phenotypes. The 87-base-pair reads could not distinguish some IMGT-functional V segments, including TRBV6-2 and TRBV6-3, so those segments were excluded. A cluster of highly shared sequence variants was judged likely to represent a technical artifact of the sequencing pipeline. In a later analysis, TCR association rates were found to vary across HLA loci, with the most associated TCRs seen for DRB1 alleles and the fewest for HLA-C alleles. In the study, around 150 TCR beta chains were listed as associated with cytomegalovirus. An association between a missense DCLRE1C variant and V-gene and J-gene trimming of TCR beta chains was found in a later genetic analysis and replicated in an independent cohort. A later genetic analysis reported fewer N-insertions in productive TCRs among donors in an Asian-associated ancestry cluster than the roughly 620-donor mean. Because HLA typing was missing for some donors at each locus, association tests included only the typed subset. Across donors, most TCR sequences were observed very rarely, whereas some public TCRs were present in many individuals. The presence/absence analyses assumed that sequencing depth was roughly uniform across donors, and that assumption may not be true. A later analysis associated about 17,000 TCR beta sequences with specific HLA alleles at a false discovery rate of 0.05. Immune exposure information for the cohort was limited to CMV serostatus. In an earlier analysis of about 540 of the donors, most TCR beta V segments were observed in productive rearrangements about 90% or about 30% of the time, broadly matching IMGT annotations. This cohort had only TCR beta chains sequenced, and the lack of alpha or paired-chain data limited which features could be detected. When HLA alleles, especially DR and DQ, strongly co-occurred, TCR associations were difficult to assign to individual alleles.

In total, approximately 610 healthy bone marrow donors made up the cohort. All cohort members were sampled while nominally healthy, although unrecorded immune exposures were likely present. The donor was CMV seropositive and belonged to the group of more than 250 seropositive cohort members. Every donor gave a peripheral blood sample, and the peripheral blood mononuclear cells from that sample were used for TCR beta sequencing. The Qiagen DNeasy Blood Extraction Kit was used to extract genomic DNA from the blood cell samples. The library was produced with the immunoSEQ multiplex PCR assay. The multiplex PCR relied on a mix of 60 forward primers for TCR Vbeta segments and 13 reverse primers for TCR Jbeta segments. The CDR3 region of rearranged TCR beta genes was amplified from genomic DNA by a multiplex PCR assay. The amplified TCR beta libraries were sequenced on the Illumina HiSeq System as 87-base-pair reads. The authors processed their data as follows. Across the 500 to 750 repertoires, a later analysis counted 80 million or so unique TCR beta chains, 9.5 million to 13 million of which were shared by at least two donors. To remove PCR and sequencing errors, raw reads were error-corrected and collapsed into unique sequences using a nearest-neighbor algorithm that merged closely related sequences. To assign V, D and J gene segments, CDR3 sequences were aligned to IMGT reference sequences. For a sequence to be retained, a match of at least six nucleotides was required to both a V gene segment and a J gene segment. A rearrangement counted as productive if the CDR3 had no stop codons and remained in frame with V and J, and every other rearrangement counted as non-productive. CDR3 was defined by IMGT convention, running from the second conserved V-encoded cysteine to the conserved J-encoded phenylalanine. The earlier analysis of roughly 590 of the donors excluded sequences that lacked an unambiguous match to a single V gene segment. In an earlier analysis of approximately 500 of the donors, a V segment was called functional when productive rearrangements were above 56.7%, and segregating when the standard deviation between donors exceeded 5%. A statistical classification framework was developed to diagnose cytomegalovirus status using the catalog of TCR beta chain sequences. V and J gene assignment, in a later analysis, came from comparing TCR nucleotide sequences with IMGT/GENE-DB human TR gene sequences. A later analysis assigned CDR3 sequences and most-parsimonious VDJ recombination scenarios with the TCRdist pipeline. A later analysis defined each TCR beta chain by its CDR3 amino acid sequence plus V-gene family, and excluded reads lacking a unique V-gene family. In a later analysis, approximately 640 highly shared, low-generation-probability nucleotide sequences were removed to address suspected cross-contamination and a sequencing artifact. In a later analysis, a clonal expansion index for each public chain was calculated from normalized within-repertoire ranks of inferred template counts. Generation probabilities in a later analysis came from a VDJ recombination model fitted to out-of-frame rearrangements, and those results were checked against IGoR. Hypergeometric tests were used in a later analysis to score TCR-TCR, TCR-HLA and TCR-CMV co-occurrence, with a repertoire-size bias correction applied to the TCR pairs. False discovery rates were estimated in a later analysis by permuting HLA or CMV assignments 20 times. In a later analysis, co-occurring TCRs were grouped using DBSCAN, and TCRdist sequence similarity was added for clustering within HLA-allele-positive subsets. For co-occurrence clustering, repertoires with fewer than 30,000 or more than 120,000 public chains were excluded, along with roughly 5 repertoires with anomalous nucleotide sharing. Not all clones reach the TCRdb copy of this immuneACCESS table, which keeps in-frame sequences only. Checked studies attribute under half of the gap to unresolved V genes and leave the rest unexplained. V and J calls plus clone size are reproduced from that table; the DNA served to infer D and trimming. Recorded for this sample are 150,000 or so clones; around three quarters of them occurred a single time. Approximately 7.1% of the sample is in the top ten clones.

From a lookup of the germline V gene, CDR1 and CDR2 are SGDLS and YYNGEE. From its cysteine to its phenylalanine, the CDR3 spans 14 amino acids. Of all the DNA, just the CDR3 is kept, 42 bases in frame from base 1. Material: PBMCs. This sequence originates from a man aged 40-49 years in good health and CMV-seropositive. The sequence joins TRBV9 to TRBJ2-5; 7 nucleotides in the junction match TRBD2. The end of the DNA is better explained by TRBJ2-7, so the J call may be wrong. In nucleotides, the sequence is TGTGCCAGCAGCGTATGGGCGGGGGCCTACGAGCAGTACTTC. Its translation is CASSVWAGAYEQYF.